This T cell receptor beta chain was sequenced in a study of vaccination effects on CD4 cells after COVID-19. Study results and caveats: The study dataset contains few convalescent patients and includes no early post-infection timepoints.

The germline V gene has CDR1 MNHEY and CDR2 SVGAGI. V was clipped by 6 bases and J by 0 bases; unmatched bases: 2. The CDR3 has 14 residues. As to this clone: Its matching antigen is unknown.

Expansion with viral peptide pools was applied to antigen-specific CD4+ T cells by the ViraFEST assay prior to sequencing. Subsequent to a culture period of around eleven days, CD4+ T cells were isolated. Of the BNT162b2 and mRNA-1273 vaccines, participants received two doses of one or the other. TCRdb's copy holds only in-frame clones and misses some; the assay was immunoSEQ multiplex PCR. The data hold 80,000 to 95,000 clones, with under 85% observed a single time. Sequenced here: CD4+ T cells from PBMCs cultured with HCoV-OC43 spike peptides, sampled after COVID-19 vaccination. Noted subset: HCoV-OC43 spike overlapping peptide pool stimulation. The chain employs TRBV6-5 and TRBJ2-3, with 8 bases aligning to TRBD1. This sequence originates from a human donor who received a COVID-19 vaccine. The CDR3 region is CASRRQGSTDTQYF. The CDR3 nucleotides are TGTGCCAGCAGACGACAGGGGAGCACAGATACGCAGTATTTT.